This is a list of T cell receptor beta chains from one sample in a study of blood T cell repertoires in COVID-19. This table comes from immunoSEQ multiplex PCR, and its TCRdb copy is limited to in-frame clones, with some not included. The sample carries around 250,000 clones, 80% to 85% recorded once. The sequenced sample consisted of peripheral blood. All receptors derive from a woman between 18 and 29 years old with acute or convalescent COVID-19. The CDR3 runs from the conserved cysteine through the conserved F or W. A D gene is named only where the DNA matches it firmly. The size of a clone is reported for some rows only, either as once, few or many, or as a class for expanded clones.

size	V	J	D	DNA	CDR3
NA	TRBV7-9	TRBJ1-5	NA	TGTGCCAGCAGCCTTACAGGAATGGATCAGCCCCAGCATTTT	CASSLTGMDQPQHF
NA	TRBV7-9	TRBJ2-1	TRBD2	TGTGCCAGCAGCTTAGCCGGACTAGCGGGAGGCGATGAGCAGTTCTTC	CASSLAGLAGGDEQFF
NA	TRBV19	TRBJ1-2	TRBD1	TGTGCCAGTAGTATTCGGGGACAGATCTCTGGCTACACCTTC	CASSIRGQISGYTF
NA	TRBV4-3	TRBJ2-7	NA	TGCGCCAGCAGCCAAGAGGTCAGCTCCTACGAGCAGTACTTC	CASSQEVSSYEQYF
NA	TRBV27	TRBJ1-1	NA	TGTGCCAGCAGTATAAGCCGGGGGAGCACTGAAGCTTTCTTT	CASSISRGSTEAFF
NA	TRBV18	TRBJ2-7	TRBD2	TGTGCCAGCTCACCCCTAGCGGCCGGGAGGGACGAGCAGTACTTC	CASSPLAAGRDEQYF
NA	TRBV27	TRBJ2-6	TRBD1	TGTGCCAGCAGTCCTAACAGGGGGTTAGGGGCCAACGTCCTGACTTTC	CASSPNRGLGANVLTF
NA	TRBV18	TRBJ2-6	NA	TGTGCCAGCTCACCTCGGCCCGCGGACTCTGGGGCCAACGTCCTGACTTTC	CASSPRPADSGANVLTF
NA	TRBV19	TRBJ1-2	TRBD1	TGTGCCAGTAGTTTTACGCTCGGGGACAGACCCTATGGCTACACCTTC	CASSFTLGDRPYGYTF
NA	TRBV5-1	TRBJ2-3	TRBD2	TGCGCCAGCACCGAGGGACTAGCGGGGACGGGCACAGATACGCAGTATTTT	CASTEGLAGTGTDTQYF
NA	TRBV30	TRBJ1-4	TRBD1	TGTGCCTGGCTTCACAGGGGATGGGGTGAAAAACTGTTTTTT	CAWLHRGWGEKLFF
NA	TRBV7-2	TRBJ2-1	TRBD2	TGTGCCAGCAGCACCATAGCGGGAGAGGCTTACAATGAGCAGTTCTTC	CASSTIAGEAYNEQFF
NA	TRBV7-3	TRBJ2-3	NA	TGTGCCAGCAGCTTAAAGCACACAGATACGCAGTATTTT	CASSLKHTDTQYF
NA	TRBV3-1/TRBV3-2	TRBJ2-7	NA	TGTGCCAGCAGCCGAGGAGGGGACAGCTCCTACGAGCAGTACTTC	CASSRGGDSSYEQYF
NA	TRBV2	TRBJ2-3	NA	TGTGCCACCAATCCGGGCACAGATACGCAGTATTTT	CATNPGTDTQYF
few	TRBV10-3	TRBJ2-5	TRBD2	TGTGCCATCAGTGGGACTAGCGGGAGTCAAGAGACCCAGTACTTC	CAISGTSGSQETQYF
few	TRBV7-9	TRBJ1-5	NA	TGTGCCAGCAGCTTTTATTTAGCGTCCATTGGCAATCAGCCCCAGCATTTT	CASSFYLASIGNQPQHF
NA	TRBV27	TRBJ1-5	NA	TGTGCCAGCAGTTTGGTAGGGCAGGGGAATCAGCCCCAGCATTTT	CASSLVGQGNQPQHF
many	TRBV7-9	TRBJ1-2	NA	TGTGCCGTACCGATCCGGGAAACTGGCTACACCTTC	CAVPIRETGYTF
NA	TRBV6-2/TRBV6-3	TRBJ2-7	NA	TGTGCCAGCAGCCGGGACACCCTCTACGAGCAGTACTTC	CASSRDTLYEQYF
NA	TRBV4-3	TRBJ1-1	TRBD1	TGCGCCAGCAGCCTGCTACTATGGACAGGGGGCGCCGGAGTCGGCACTGAAGCTTTCTTT	CASSLLLWTGGAGVGTEAFF
NA	TRBV4-1	TRBJ2-2	NA	TGCGCCAGCAGCCCCGGGGTAAACACCGGGGAGCTGTTTTTT	CASSPGVNTGELFF
NA	TRBV27	TRBJ1-6	TRBD1	TGTGCCAGTGGACAGGGCGGTAGCTCACCCCTCCACTTT	CASGQGGSSPLHF
NA	TRBV29-1	TRBJ2-2	NA	TGCAGCGTGGGGATGACAGGCACCGGGGAGCTGTTTTTT	CSVGMTGTGELFF
NA	TRBV7-8	TRBJ2-7	TRBD2	TGTGCCAGCAGCTTAGCAACGCCGGCTAGCGGGACCCTCTCCGAGCAGTACTTC	CASSLATPASGTLSEQYF
NA	TRBV7-2	TRBJ2-3	NA	TGTGCCAGCAGCTCGAGTGGTGCGCAGTATTTT	CASSSSGAQYF
NA	TRBV7-9	TRBJ1-5	NA	TGTGCCAGCAGCCCAGGCGGCAATCAGCCCCAGCATTTT	CASSPGGNQPQHF
NA	TRBV3-1/TRBV3-2	TRBJ2-5	NA	TGTGCCAGCAGCCTCGAAGGGGGGGGGCAGGATCGGGAGACCCAGTACTTC	CASSLEGGGQDRETQYF
once	TRBV14	TRBJ1-1	TRBD1	TGTGCCAGCAGCTCATACAGGGGACTGAGAACTGAAGCTTTCTTT	CASSSYRGLRTEAFF
NA	TRBV5-1	TRBJ2-7	NA	TGCGCCAGCAGCCCGGACTCGTACGAGCAGTACTTC	CASSPDSYEQYF
NA	TRBV7-9	TRBJ2-1	TRBD2	TGTGCCAGCAGCTTAGCGGCGGGAGGGACCACCTACAATGAGCAGTTCTTC	CASSLAAGGTTYNEQFF
NA	TRBV9	TRBJ2-2	TRBD1	TGTGCCAGCAGCGCCCCATACAGGGGAAACACCGGGGAGCTGTTTTTT	CASSAPYRGNTGELFF
NA	TRBV6-6	TRBJ1-4	TRBD1	TGTGCCAGCAGCGCCGGGACAGACAATGAAAAACTGTTTTTT	CASSAGTDNEKLFF
NA	TRBV9	TRBJ1-1	NA	TGTGCCAGCAGCTCACACAGTAAGGGGATAAACACTGAAGCTTTCTTT	CASSSHSKGINTEAFF
few	TRBV30	TRBJ1-1	NA	TGTGCCTGGAGCCCCGGGACAAAGGGGAACACTGAAGCTTTCTTT	CAWSPGTKGNTEAFF
NA	TRBV28	TRBJ2-1	NA	TGTGCCACCACGACTTCTTACAATGAGCAGTTCTTC	CATTTSYNEQFF
NA	TRBV5-6	TRBJ1-5	NA	TGTGCCAGCAGCTTGTATGGGGGCCCAAGTCAGCCCCAGCATTTT	CASSLYGGPSQPQHF
few	TRBV13	TRBJ1-6	TRBD1	TGTGCCAGCAGCTTAGTGACGACAGGGGGGTCACCCCTCCACTTT	CASSLVTTGGSPLHF
NA	TRBV6-2/TRBV6-3	TRBJ1-2	TRBD1	TGTGCCAGCAGCCACACAGGGGAAGGCTACACCTTC	CASSHTGEGYTF
NA	TRBV5-5	TRBJ2-7	TRBD1	TGTGCCAGCGAATACCGGGACAGAAACTACGAGCAGTACTTC	CASEYRDRNYEQYF